These T cell receptor beta chains were read from a single sample in a study of blood T cell repertoires in COVID-19. Profiling relied on immunoSEQ multiplex PCR, and the TCRdb table lists in-frame clones only, not all of them. The sample shows fewer than 250,000 clones, 85% to 90% of them seen only once. The sample was peripheral blood. Receptors originate from a man between 50 and 59 years old with acute or convalescent COVID-19. Both conserved end residues are trimmed from each CDR3.

TRBJ1-1 TRBV2 ANSRLQGQEAF
TRBJ1-1 TRBV5-1 ASSNTDRGNTEAF
TRBJ2-5 TRBV5-1 ASSALPGEETQY
TRBJ1-2 TRBV27 ASSLTSATLGAGYT
TRBJ2-5 TRBV3-1/TRBV3-2 ASSQGMVAGGETQY
TRBJ1-2 TRBV7-9 ASSEAKTGAGVYGYT
TRBJ2-1 TRBV6-1 ASSESGGGYNEQF
TRBJ1-1 TRBV3-1/TRBV3-2 ASRQGENTEAF
TRBJ1-1 TRBV6-5 ASSYSSRTGTEAF
TRBJ2-5 TRBV9 ASTPGGWGETQY
TRBJ1-1 TRBV19 ASVGQMNTEAF
TRBJ2-1 TRBV11-2 ASSFGPASYNEQF
TRBJ1-1 TRBV11-2 ASTPGGNTEAF
TRBJ1-2 TRBV5-1 ASSFSGTGEGYT
TRBJ1-4 TRBV5-1 ASSGSTGGEKLF
TRBJ1-2 TRBV2 ASSEQGGNYGYT
TRBJ2-7 TRBV23-1 ASRAGQGAREQY
TRBJ1-1 TRBV19 ASSTRTGGWTEAF
TRBJ1-1 TRBV6-6 ASSWNRGQTEAF
TRBJ1-2 TRBV11-2 ASSDSQVQYGYT
TRBJ2-3 TRBV5-6 ASSFRRTGGGTDTQY
TRBJ1-2 TRBV30 AWVPGGGGYT
TRBJ1-2 TRBV6-5 ASSRESSHYGYT
TRBJ1-2 TRBV6-5 ASRANRGLIDGYT
TRBJ1-1 TRBV12-3/TRBV12-4 ASKGQTNTEAF
TRBJ2-7 TRBV18 ASSPQDSYEQY
TRBJ2-1 TRBV7-2 ASRPPGTRDNEQF
TRBJ1-2 TRBV12-3/TRBV12-4 ASSNRGGYT
TRBJ2-5 TRBV5-1 ASSLGRDSRIETQY
TRBJ1-2 TRBV19 ASSIDLRTDYGYT
TRBJ2-5 TRBV7-7 ASSLAGGREETQY
TRBJ2-1 TRBV7-3 ASSQGLAGIRSYNEQF
TRBJ1-1 TRBV19 ASSMGRDIRRTEAF
TRBJ2-1 TRBV7-3 ASSPPGTRHNEQF
TRBJ1-1 TRBV5-6 ASSLYNTEAF
TRBJ2-3 TRBV5-4 ASSLRIGLRTDTQY
TRBJ2-1 TRBV4-1 ASSLAEGVGYNEQF
TRBJ1-1 TRBV27 ASSLTPGTRVNTEAF
TRBJ1-2 TRBV10-3 AIWGDRGLIDGYT
TRBJ1-5 TRBV27 ASSRNRVPQPQH
TRBJ2-1 TRBV19 ATTSGGSSYNEQF